The TCR beta chain under discussion was sequenced for a study of T cell responses to AZD1222 COVID-19 vaccine. Overall study findings and caveats: Reports indicate that nearly half of spike-specific TCRs are directed at unmutated variant regions. There were vaccine-associated CD4 TCRs across spike, dominant at 160-218 and 743-854. Donors were mostly white British, more females; clonal diversity possibly underestimated.

The CDR3 has 12 residues. The germline V gene has CDR1 SEHNR and CDR2 FQNEAQ (reference sequence). The ends were cut back, 5 bases at V and 4 bases at J, with 9 bases in the middle. Produced via immunoSEQ multiplex PCR; TCRdb's table is partial and in-frame only. The sample lists about 140,000 clones, more than 75% occurring once. On this clone itself: Its antigen is still unknown.

This TCR derives from an adult in good health. The material sequenced was peripheral blood, taken on day 0 of AZD1222 vaccination. The chain couples TRBV7-9 to TRBJ2-7, with D unresolved. CDR3 protein: CASSVADYEQYF. CDR3 coding DNA: TGTGCCAGCAGCGTGGCGGATTACGAGCAGTACTTC. Supplemented by reference TRBV7-9 and TRBJ2-7, the full variable domain reads DTGVSQNPRHKITKRGQNVTFRCDPISEHNRLYWYRQTLGQGPEFLTYFQNEAQLEKSRLLSDRFSAERPKGSFSTLEIQRTEQGDSAMYLCASSVADYEQYFGPGTRLTVT.